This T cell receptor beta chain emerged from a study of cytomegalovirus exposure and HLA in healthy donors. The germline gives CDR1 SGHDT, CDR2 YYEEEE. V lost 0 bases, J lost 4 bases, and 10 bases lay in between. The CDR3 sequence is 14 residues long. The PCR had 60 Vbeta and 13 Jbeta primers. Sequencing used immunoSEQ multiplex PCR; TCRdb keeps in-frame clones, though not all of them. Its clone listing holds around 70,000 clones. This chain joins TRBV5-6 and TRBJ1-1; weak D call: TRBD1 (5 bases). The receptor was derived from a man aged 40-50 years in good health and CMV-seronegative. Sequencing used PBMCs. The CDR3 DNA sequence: TGTGCCAGCAGCTTGGAGCGGGGGTCCACTGAAGCTTTCTTT. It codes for CASSLERGSTEAFF.